The rows below give T cell receptor beta chains drawn from one sample of a study of identical twins. MiXCR, applied by TCRdb to the 5' RACE reads, yields one record per CDR3 protein. The sample yields 400,000 to 600,000 distinct CDR3 sequences, around 20% seen once. These same records also appear under a second study, on yellow fever vaccine responses in identical twins.

The specimen sequenced was CD4+ T cells sorted from blood. The source is a woman between 18 and 29 years old in good health. Each CDR3 is given with its conserved first and last residue. Fields, in order: J gene, D gene, clone size, V gene, CDR3 DNA, CDR3 protein. A D gene is named only where the DNA matches it firmly. Some rows have no size entry. The others give once, few or many, or a class for an expanded clone.

>TRBJ2-4|TRBD1|NA|TRBV20-1
TGCAGTGCGGGACAGGGGATCAAAAACATTCAGTACTTC
CSAGQGIKNIQYF
>TRBJ1-1|NA|few|TRBV5-1
TGCGCCAGCAGCTTGGTACCGGGGCTGGTCACTGAAGCTTTCTTT
CASSLVPGLVTEAFF
>TRBJ2-7|TRBD1|NA|TRBV29-1
TGCAGCGTAGCGGACAGGGCAGAGCACGAGCAGTACTTC
CSVADRAEHEQYF
>TRBJ2-2|NA|NA|TRBV15
TGTGCCACCAGCAGAGATGGTCGGGGAAACACCGGGGAGCTGTTTTTT
CATSRDGRGNTGELFF
>TRBJ2-1|TRBD1|few|TRBV13
TGTGCCAGCAGCTTGTCAGGGGGCGCAGTGAATGAGCAGTTCTTC
CASSLSGGAVNEQFF
>TRBJ2-2|TRBD1|NA|TRBV4-1
TGCGCCAGCAGCCAAACAGGACAGGGGGCGGGCGGGGAGCTGTTTTTT
CASSQTGQGAGGELFF
>TRBJ2-3|NA|NA|TRBV20-1
TGCAGTGCTCGCAGCGGAGCTAGCACAGATACGCAGTATTTT
CSARSGASTDTQYF
>TRBJ2-2|NA|NA|TRBV15
TGTGCCACCAGCAGACAGGGGATGAACACCGGGGAGCTGTTTTTT
CATSRQGMNTGELFF
>TRBJ2-2|TRBD2|few|TRBV11-2
TGTGCCAGCAGCTTACGTACTAGCGGGAGGGTGAACACCGGGGAGCTGTTTTTT
CASSLRTSGRVNTGELFF
>TRBJ2-1|NA|NA|TRBV11-3
TGTGCCAGCAGCTTAAACACGTACAATGAGCAGTTCTTC
CASSLNTYNEQFF
>TRBJ2-1|TRBD2|NA|TRBV12-3/TRBV12-4
TGTGCCAGCAGTTCCCGGGGGACTAGCGGGAGTAATGAGCAGTTCTTC
CASSSRGTSGSNEQFF
>TRBJ1-1|TRBD1|NA|TRBV6-5
TGTGCCAGCAGTTACTCGGCAGGGGGCAGGGGTACTGAAGCTTTCTTT
CASSYSAGGRGTEAFF
>TRBJ2-5|NA|NA|TRBV24-1
TGTGCCACCAAATATGGAGAGACCCAGTACTTC
CATKYGETQYF
>TRBJ2-2|TRBD2|NA|TRBV12-3/TRBV12-4
TGTGCCAGCAGTGTCGGGACTACCAACACCGGGGAGCTGTTTTTT
CASSVGTTNTGELFF
>TRBJ2-2|NA|few|TRBV6-5
TGTGCCAGCAGTTGGACGCAGACGAACACCGGGGAGCTGTTTTTT
CASSWTQTNTGELFF
>TRBJ2-1|TRBD1|few|TRBV29-1
TGCAGCGTTGAACGACAGGGCCGTTCCTACAATGAGCAGTTCTTC
CSVERQGRSYNEQFF
>TRBJ2-3|TRBD2|few|TRBV3-1
TGTGCCAGCAGCCAAATAGCGGGAGGAACCACAGATACGCAGTATTTT
CASSQIAGGTTDTQYF
>TRBJ2-3|NA|few|TRBV5-5
TGTGCCAGCAGCTTGGGGGACTTTTATGGCACAGATACGCAGTATTTT
CASSLGDFYGTDTQYF